This T cell receptor beta chain was retrieved from a study of cytomegalovirus exposure and HLA in healthy donors. Unmatched junction bases numbered 7, after V lost 1 base and J lost 5 bases. The CDR3 is made up of 16 amino acids. CDR1 and CDR2 (germline): SNHLY, FYNNEI. Points from the study as a whole: Altogether, about 160 TCR beta chains were recorded as cytomegalovirus-associated. Within the approximately 130 validation repertoires, first-cohort TCR clusters tended to co-occur, according to a later analysis. Reports indicated that the classifier achieved high specificity and sensitivity in diagnosing cytomegalovirus status.

This table comes from immunoSEQ multiplex PCR, and its TCRdb copy is limited to in-frame clones, with some not included. Seen here are about 200,000 clones, about 82% observed once, and the top ten hold approximately 1.5%. This clone came up once. What it binds is unknown. The gene calls are TRBV2 and TRBJ2-1; 8 bases match TRBD2. The sequenced material came from PBMCs. The TCR was taken from a young woman in good health and CMV-seronegative. As DNA, the CDR3 is TGTGCCAGCAGTGAAGGAAAGCGGGGGCCAAACAATGAGCAGTTCTTC. It is translated as CASSEGKRGPNNEQFF. Full variable domain (missing parts from reference TRBV2 and TRBJ2-1): EPEVTQTPSHQVTQMGQEVILRCVPISNHLYFYWYRQILGQKVEFLVSFYNNEISEKSEIFDDQFSVERPDGSNFTLKIRSTKLEDSAMYFCASSEGKRGPNNEQFFGPGTRLTVL.